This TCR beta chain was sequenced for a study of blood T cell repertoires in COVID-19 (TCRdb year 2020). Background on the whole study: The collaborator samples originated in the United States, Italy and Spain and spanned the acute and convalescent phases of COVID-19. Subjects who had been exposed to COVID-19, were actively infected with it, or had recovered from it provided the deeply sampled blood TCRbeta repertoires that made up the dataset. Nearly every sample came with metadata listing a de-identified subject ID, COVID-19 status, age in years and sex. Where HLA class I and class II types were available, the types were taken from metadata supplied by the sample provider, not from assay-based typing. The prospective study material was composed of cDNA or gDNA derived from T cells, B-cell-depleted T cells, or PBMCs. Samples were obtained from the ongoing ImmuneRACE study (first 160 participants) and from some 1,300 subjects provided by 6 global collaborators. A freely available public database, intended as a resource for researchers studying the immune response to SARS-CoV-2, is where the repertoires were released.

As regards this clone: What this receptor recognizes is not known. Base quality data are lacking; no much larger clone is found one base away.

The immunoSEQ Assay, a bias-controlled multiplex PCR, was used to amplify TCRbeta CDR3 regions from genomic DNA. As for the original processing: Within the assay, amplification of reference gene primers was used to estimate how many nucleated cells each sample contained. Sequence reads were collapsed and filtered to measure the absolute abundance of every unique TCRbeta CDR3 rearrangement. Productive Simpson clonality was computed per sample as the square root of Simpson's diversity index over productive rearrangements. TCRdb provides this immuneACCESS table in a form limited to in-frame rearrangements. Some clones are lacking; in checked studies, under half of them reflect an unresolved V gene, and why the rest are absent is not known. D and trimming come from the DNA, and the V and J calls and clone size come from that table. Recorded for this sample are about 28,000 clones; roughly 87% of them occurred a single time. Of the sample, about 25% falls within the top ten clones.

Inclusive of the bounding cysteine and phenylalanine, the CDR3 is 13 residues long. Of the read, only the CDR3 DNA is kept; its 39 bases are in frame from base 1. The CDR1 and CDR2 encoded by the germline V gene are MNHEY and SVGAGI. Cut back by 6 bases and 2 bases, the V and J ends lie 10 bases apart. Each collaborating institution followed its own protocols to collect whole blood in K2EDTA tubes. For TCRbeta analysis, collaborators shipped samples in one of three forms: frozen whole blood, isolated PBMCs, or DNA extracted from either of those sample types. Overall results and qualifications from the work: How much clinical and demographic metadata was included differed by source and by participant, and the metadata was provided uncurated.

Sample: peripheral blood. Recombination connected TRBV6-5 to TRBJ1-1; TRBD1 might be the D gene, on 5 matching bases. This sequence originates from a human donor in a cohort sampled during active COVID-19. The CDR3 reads CASRTTVNTEAFF. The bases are TGTGCCAGCAGGACGACAGTTAACACTGAAGCTTTCTTT.